This TCR beta chain came from a study of T cells after yellow fever vaccination. This clonotype was counted at least ten times. What it binds is not known. The CDR3 covers 15 residues. Unmatched junction bases numbered 5, after V lost 5 bases and J lost 6 bases. CDR1 is SGHTA, CDR2 FQGTGA, per germline. Study-wide results and limits: A faster peak, day 5 versus 15, was reached by the weaker secondary response. Among primary-vaccination clones, most reappeared after the booster, at 96% for CD4 and 88% for CD8.

TCRdb redid the calling of the 5' RACE reads with MiXCR, one entry per CDR3 protein. The repertoire holds around 310,000 distinct CDR3 sequences, around 4.5% seen once, with approximately 19% in the top ten. This receptor was taken from a man younger than 35 who received the YFV17D yellow fever vaccine. The specimen comprised PBMCs, sampled 15 days after the yellow fever booster vaccination. The J gene is TRBJ2-3, the V gene TRBV7-3, with 13 bases matching TRBD2. The CDR3 bases are TGTGCCAGCAGCGTCACTAGCGGGGGGGCGGATACGCAGTATTTT. As protein: CASSVTSGGADTQYF.